The 3 T cell receptor beta chains below were found in one sample sequenced in a study of graft-versus-host responses after intestinal transplantation. Assay used: immunoSEQ multiplex PCR; TCRdb lists only in-frame clones, some missing. The sample has some 86,000 clones, about 90% seen once; the top ten hold around 6%. Their specific antigens are unknown. This specimen consisted of unstimulated CD8+ T cells sorted from spleen or lymph node cells, obtained before intestinal transplant. These receptors originate from a human donor who received an intestinal transplant.

The chain carries TRBV7-6 and TRBJ2-1; 11 bases are shared with TRBD2. Germline lookup yields CDR1 SGHVS and CDR2 FNYEAQ. CDR3 length: 16 amino acids. Trimming cost V 1 base and J 7 bases; bases outside gene matches: 6. CDR3 nucleotides: TGTGCCAGCAGCTTAGGGCTAGCGGGGGGCGGAAATGAGCAGTTCTTC. This codes for CASSLGLAGGGNEQFF.

The chain combines TRBV5-6 with TRBJ2-7; D remains unclear. Germline V gives CDR1 SGHDT, CDR2 YYEEEE. The CDR3 totals 11 residues. The V end lost 0 bases, the J end lost 6 bases, and 4 bases lay between the germline ends. CDR3 residues: CASSLGTEQYF. CDR3 bases: TGTGCCAGCAGCTTGGGGACCGAGCAGTACTTC.

The gene calls are TRBV29-1 and TRBJ2-4; D gene unclear. Germline V gene lookup returns CDR1 SQVTM and CDR2 ANQGSEA. The CDR3 has 11 amino acids. Trimming removed 4 bases at V and 10 bases at J, with 11 bases between. The CDR3 region is CSVVFGLIQYF. Written as DNA, the CDR3 is TGCAGCGTTGTTTTCGGGTTGATTCAGTACTTC.